This T cell receptor beta chain emerged from a study of T cell repertoires in cytomegalovirus infection. For the study at large: It was the public TCR beta signatures that indicated both CMV infection and matching HLA type.

MiXCR, applied by TCRdb to the reads, yields one record per CDR3 protein. The data contain approximately 910,000 distinct CDR3 sequences, 30% to 40% of them singletons. This clonotype was observed many times. Its target is not known. Study results and caveats: Clonotypes of TCR beta that were HLA-C-restricted and CMV-specific dominated the ex vivo response. CMV carriers with the relevant HLA were identified by cumulative public TCR beta family frequency.

The CDR3 is made up of 13 amino acids. Trimming left V 6 bases short and J 1 base short, with 10 bases between. Looked up from germline, CDR1 is MNHEY and CDR2 is SMNVEV (reference sequence). This chain connects TRBV27 to TRBJ2-7; D ambiguous. The receptor was derived from a human donor in good health (CMV status not recorded). Some clones in this sample may be carry-over from other donors' samples. Source: cultured CD8+ T cells from PBMCs, taken from culture after CMV antigen stimulation. Here the CDR3 reads CASSSTPSYEQYF. The CDR3, as DNA: TGTGCCAGCAGCTCGACACCGTCCTACGAGCAGTACTTC.